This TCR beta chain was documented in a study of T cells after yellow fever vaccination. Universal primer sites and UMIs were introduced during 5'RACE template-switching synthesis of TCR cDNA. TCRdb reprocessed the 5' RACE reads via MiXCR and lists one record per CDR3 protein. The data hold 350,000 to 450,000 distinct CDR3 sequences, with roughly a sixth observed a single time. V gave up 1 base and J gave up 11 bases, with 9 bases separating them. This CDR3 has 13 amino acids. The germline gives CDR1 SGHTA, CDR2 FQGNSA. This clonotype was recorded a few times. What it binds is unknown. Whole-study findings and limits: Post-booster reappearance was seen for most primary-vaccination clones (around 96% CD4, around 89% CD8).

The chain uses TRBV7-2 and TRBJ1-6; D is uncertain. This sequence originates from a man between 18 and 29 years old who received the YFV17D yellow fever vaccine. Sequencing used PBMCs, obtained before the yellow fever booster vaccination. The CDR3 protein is CASSLVIGPPLHF. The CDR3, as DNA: TGTGCCAGCAGCTTAGTCATCGGCCCACCCCTCCACTTT.